Listed here is a single T cell receptor (beta chain). This sample is drawn from a study of blood T cell repertoires in COVID-19. Measured with immunoSEQ multiplex PCR; TCRdb has only the in-frame clones, and not every one. The sample holds under 300,000 clones, approximately 90% seen once. This CDR3 has 20 amino acids. The germline V gene encodes CDR1 SGHRS and CDR2 YFSETQ. The V end lost 5 bases, the J end lost 2 bases, and 32 bases lay between the germline ends. The sample consisted of PBMCs or T cells enriched from blood (not recorded which). The TCR originated in a woman aged 18-29 years who had recovered from COVID-19. V gene TRBV5-1 combines with J gene TRBJ2-7; TRBD1 might be the D (6 bases). CDR3 amino acids: CASRDTHPAKSRDKAYEQYF. CDR3 nucleotide sequence: TGCGCCAGCAGAGACACCCACCCTGCAAAAAGCCGGGACAAAGCCTACGAGCAGTACTTC.